These T cell receptor beta chains were read from a single sample in a study of cytomegalovirus exposure and HLA in healthy donors. The data were produced by immunoSEQ multiplex PCR, yet TCRdb's version contains in-frame clones alone and is incomplete. The table shows some 110,000 clones, with roughly four fifths occurring only once. The sequenced material came from PBMCs. The receptors come from a woman between 18 and 29 years old in good health and CMV-seronegative. Both conserved end residues are part of each CDR3. The D gene is left open where the match is weak. Size is omitted from some rows. Given values are once, few, many or a class for expanded clones.

. | TRBJ1-1 | TRBV6-1 | . | TGTGCCAGCAGTGGGATTGGCGGAAACATGAACACTGAAGCTTTCTTT | CASSGIGGNMNTEAFF
. | TRBJ1-1 | TRBV7-9 | . | TGTGCCAGCAGCTTAGTTCCGTCGGAGATGAACACTGAAGCTTTCTTT | CASSLVPSEMNTEAFF
TRBD1 | TRBJ1-2 | TRBV5-1 | few | TGCGCCAGCAGCAATTACGACAGGGGGGACTATGGCTACACCTTC | CASSNYDRGDYGYTF
. | TRBJ2-7 | TRBV28 | . | TGTGCCAGCAGGCGTACAGGCGCCTACGAGCAGTACTTC | CASRRTGAYEQYF
TRBD1 | TRBJ1-2 | TRBV28 | . | TGTGCCAGCAGTCCCAGGGGGGTTAACTATGGCTACACCTTC | CASSPRGVNYGYTF
. | TRBJ1-2 | TRBV5-1 | . | TGCGCCAGCAGCCCGGCCGGATACGGGTATGGCTACACCTTC | CASSPAGYGYGYTF
TRBD1 | TRBJ1-5 | TRBV6-5 | . | TGTGCCAGCAGTTACGACAGGGGGAGCAATCAGCCCCAGCATTTT | CASSYDRGSNQPQHF
. | TRBJ1-5 | TRBV28 | once | TGTGCCAGCAGTTTACGGGGGGACTATCAGCCCCAGCATTTT | CASSLRGDYQPQHF
TRBD1 | TRBJ2-3 | TRBV4-2 | . | TGTGCCAGCAGCCGCCGGGACAGGGTAACAGATACGCAGTATTTT | CASSRRDRVTDTQYF
TRBD1 | TRBJ2-7 | TRBV9 | . | TGTGCCAGCAGCGCACCGGGACAGCTCTACGAGCAGTACTTC | CASSAPGQLYEQYF
. | TRBJ1-3 | TRBV2 | . | TGTGCCAGCAGCCGTGGGGGCAACAGAGTTGGAAACACCATATATTTT | CASSRGGNRVGNTIYF
. | TRBJ2-1 | TRBV30 | . | TGTGCCTGGAGTGTCCCAGGGGGGCCCTACAATGAGCAGTTCTTC | CAWSVPGGPYNEQFF
TRBD1 | TRBJ1-1 | TRBV6-5 | . | TGTGCCAGCAGTTACCCTCACGCAGGGGGGAACACTGAAGCTTTCTTT | CASSYPHAGGNTEAFF
. | TRBJ2-2 | TRBV28 | . | TGTGCCAGCAGTTTGGCCACCGGGGAGCTGTTTTTT | CASSLATGELFF
. | TRBJ2-3 | TRBV11-2 | . | TGTGCCAGCAGCTTCGACTTGACAGATACGCAGTATTTT | CASSFDLTDTQYF
TRBD1 | TRBJ1-1 | TRBV19 | . | TGTGCCAGTAAACCGGAGGGGGCTAAAGGCGCCCAACTTTTT | CASKPEGAKGAQLF
TRBD1 | TRBJ1-1 | TRBV4-1 | few | TGCGCCAGCAGCCCCGGGACAGGGAGAGGTTTGGGCGAAGCTTTCTTT | CASSPGTGRGLGEAFF
. | TRBJ2-7 | TRBV6-1 | . | TGTGCCAGCAGTGAAGACAGGATCCTCTACGAGCAGTACTTC | CASSEDRILYEQYF
. | TRBJ1-1 | TRBV5-1 | few | TGCGCCAGCAGCTTGGGTACAGTGAACACTGAAGCTTTCTTT | CASSLGTVNTEAFF